These 15 T cell receptor beta chains were sequenced from one sample in a study of blood T cell repertoires in COVID-19. Clones were sequenced by immunoSEQ multiplex PCR, and TCRdb holds only the in-frame ones, with some missing. The sample carries fewer than 300,000 clones, approximately 90% recorded once. The sequencing input was peripheral blood. The receptors here all came from a woman in her forties or fifties with COVID-19, enrolled during active disease.

The chain employs TRBV28 and TRBJ2-1; TRBD1 agrees at 8 bases. The germline gives CDR1 MDHEN, CDR2 SYDVKM. With V trimmed by 5 bases and J by 5 bases, 11 bases remained unmatched. There are 16 residues in the CDR3. The chain's CDR3 is CASSPLPDRVHNEQFF. As DNA, the CDR3 is TGTGCCAGCAGTCCTCTACCGGACAGGGTCCACAATGAGCAGTTCTTC. Based on the CDR3 plus reference TRBV28 and TRBJ2-1, the full variable domain is DVKVTQSSRYLVKRTGEKVFLECVQDMDHENMFWYRQDPGLGLRLIYFSYDVKMKEKGDIPEGYSVSREKKERFSLILESASTNQTSMYLCASSPLPDRVHNEQFFGPGTRLTVL.

The genes are TRBV5-6 and TRBJ2-2, with D possibly being TRBD2 (6 bases). Germline values: CDR1 SGHDT, CDR2 YYEEEE. This CDR3 has 16 residues. V was pared by 3 bases and J by 0 bases, with 12 bases between. Here the CDR3 reads CASSSTGTANTGELFF. Written as DNA, the CDR3 is TGTGCCAGCAGCTCGACTGGGACTGCGAACACCGGGGAGCTGTTTTTT.

The V and J genes are TRBV7-2 and TRBJ2-3; 8 bases are shared with TRBD2. Germline CDR1 is SGHTA and CDR2 is FQGNSA. There are 13 residues in the CDR3. Unmatched junction bases numbered 2, after V lost 3 bases and J lost 6 bases. The CDR3 sequence: CASSLLAGDTQYF. In DNA form, the CDR3 reads TGTGCCAGCAGCTTGCTAGCGGGTGATACGCAGTATTTT.

The rearrangement uses TRBV7-2 and TRBJ2-5; 9 bases agree with TRBD1. The CDR3 runs 17 residues. The germline gives CDR1 SGHTA, CDR2 FQGNSA. V was pared by 0 bases and J by 5 bases, with 10 bases of the junction left unmatched. The CDR3 DNA reads TGTGCCAGCAGCTTAGCTCCACCGGGACAGGGAGGGGAGACCCAGTACTTC. As protein: CASSLAPPGQGGETQYF.

V gene TRBV11-2 combines with J gene TRBJ1-5; 10 bases fit TRBD1. There are 16 residues in the CDR3. Losses at the gene ends were 5 bases for V and 3 bases for J; bases not matched to a gene: 7. Germline V lookup: CDR1 SGHAT, CDR2 FQNNGV. The CDR3, as DNA: TGTGCCAGCAGCCCCGGGACAGGGGAATTCAATCAGCCCCAGCATTTT. Its protein product is CASSPGTGEFNQPQHF.

The rearrangement joins TRBV7-6 to TRBJ1-5, with D uncertain. The CDR3 is made up of 16 amino acids. V lost 0 bases, J lost 11 bases, and 20 bases lay in between. CDR1 and CDR2 from the germline V gene are SGHVS and FNYEAQ. The chain's CDR3 is CASSLAPDTPRMAQHF. The DNA for the CDR3 is TGTGCCAGCAGCTTAGCCCCCGACACACCAAGAATGGCCCAGCATTTT.

J is TRBJ2-7 and V is TRBV6-5, with a weak D call TRBD1 (6 bases). From germline, CDR1 is MNHEY and CDR2 SVGAGI. V was trimmed by 6 bases and J by 0 bases, leaving 12 bases between them. The length of the CDR3 is 14 residues. CDR3 bases: TGTGCCAGCAGGATATTGGGGGCCTCCTACGAGCAGTACTTC. Translated, it gives CASRILGASYEQYF.

V usage is TRBV7-8 and J usage is TRBJ1-5; TRBD1 might be the D (6 bases). Trimming left V 0 bases short and J 4 bases short, with 10 bases between. Germline V gene lookup returns CDR1 SGHVS and CDR2 FQNEAQ. The CDR3 runs 15 residues. CDR3 sequence: CASSLAQGGNQPQHF. The CDR3 DNA reads TGTGCCAGCAGCTTAGCGCAAGGGGGTAATCAGCCCCAGCATTTT.

The rearrangement joins TRBV2 to TRBJ1-2; D perhaps matches TRBD1 (5 bases). The V end lost 7 bases, the J end lost 6 bases, and 21 bases lay between the germline ends. The CDR3 sequence is 15 residues long. Germline CDR1 SNHLY, CDR2 FYNNEI. The CDR3 is CASTSQQVVVNGYTF. Here the CDR3 DNA reads TGTGCCAGCACGAGCCAACAGGTTGTGGTAAATGGCTACACCTTC.

This clone was found a few times. The chain employs TRBV6-5 and TRBJ2-1; D perhaps matches TRBD2 (6 bases). With 7 bases removed from V and 13 bases from J, the gap between germline ends came to 14 bases. The CDR3 runs 11 residues. CDR1 and CDR2 (germline): MNHEY, SVGAGI. The CDR3 DNA is TGTGCCAGCACCACACGGGGGAGACAGTTCTTC. It is translated as CASTTRGRQFF.

The chain recombines TRBV27 with TRBJ2-7; D may be TRBD2 (5 bases). The V end lost 6 bases, the J end lost 1 base, and 16 bases lay between the germline ends. Germline values: CDR1 MNHEY, CDR2 SMNVEV (reference sequence). The CDR3 contains 15 residues. The CDR3 protein is CASRHKVDLSYEQYF. The DNA for the CDR3 is TGTGCCAGCAGGCATAAGGTGGACTTGTCCTACGAGCAGTACTTC.

The chain uses TRBV11-2 and TRBJ1-3; D is perhaps TRBD1 (6 bases). This CDR3 spans 18 amino acids. CDR1 is SGHAT and CDR2 is FQNNGV in the germline V gene. Trimming removed 3 bases from V and 0 bases from J, with 18 bases in between. CDR3 protein: CASSLRSRGVSSGNTIYF. The CDR3, as DNA: TGTGCCAGCAGCTTGCGCTCCAGGGGAGTTAGCTCTGGAAACACCATATATTTT.

The table lists this clone with a count of one. The chain uses TRBV24-1 and TRBJ2-1, with 14 bases identical to TRBD2. Germline V gene data show CDR1 as KGHDR and CDR2 as SFDVKD. CDR3 length: 24 residues. The trim removed 9 bases at V and 16 bases at J, leaving 43 bases unmatched. CDR3 protein: CATGTTAGTGPLPLIGLAGGPSFF. DNA of the CDR3: TGTGCCACCGGTACGACTGCCGGGACAGGGCCTCTACCGCTCATTGGACTAGCGGGAGGACCAAGTTTCTTC.

This chain joins TRBV7-8 and TRBJ2-5; 7 nucleotides match TRBD2. This CDR3 comprises 13 residues. CDR1 is SGHVS and CDR2 is FQNEAQ in the germline V gene. The J segment lost 7 bases and the V segment lost 1 base, leaving 3 bases of the junction unmatched. CDR3 DNA: TGTGCCAGCAGCTTAGATTCGGGGGGGACCCAGTACTTC. Translation: CASSLDSGGTQYF.

V and J are TRBV30 and TRBJ2-2; 14 bases line up with TRBD2. Germline CDR1 is GTSNPN and CDR2 is SVGIG (reference sequence). CDR3 length: 17 residues. Germline trimming cut 4 bases from V and 0 bases from J; bases unmatched to any gene: 4. The CDR3 sequence: CAWTRGLAGANTGELFF. The CDR3 DNA reads as TGTGCCTGGACAAGGGGACTAGCGGGGGCGAACACCGGGGAGCTGTTTTTT.